Below, 10 T cell receptor beta chains from the same sample are listed, as sequenced in a study of blood T cell repertoires in COVID-19. Assay used: immunoSEQ multiplex PCR; TCRdb lists only in-frame clones, some missing. Of 110,000 or so clones in the sample, 81% were seen once. Sequencing was carried out using peripheral blood. The receptor source for this set is a woman aged 70-85 years with acute or convalescent COVID-19.

This CDR3 reads CASSPRTGPNYGYTF. CDR3 DNA: TGTGCCAGCAGCCCAAGGACAGGGCCTAACTATGGCTACACCTTC. The chain joins TRBV9 to TRBJ1-2, with TRBD1 matching 8 bases. This CDR3 has 15 residues. Germline V gives CDR1 SGDLS, CDR2 YYNGEE. The trim removed 4 bases at V and 0 bases at J, leaving 5 bases unmatched.

The chain carries TRBV6-6 and TRBJ1-3; a possible D gene is TRBD1 (6 bases). The V end lost 4 bases, the J end lost 4 bases, and 8 bases lay between the germline ends. The CDR3 covers 13 residues. Germline V gives CDR1 MNHNY, CDR2 SVGAGI (reference sequence). In DNA, the CDR3 is TGTGCCAGCAGTTCCGGGACAGGAAACACCATATATTTT. Amino acids: CASSSGTGNTIYF.

The chain carries TRBV7-2 and TRBJ1-3; TRBD1 matches at 9 bases. Germline-derived CDR1 and CDR2 are SGHTA and FQGNSA. V lost 3 bases to trimming and J lost 7 bases; unmatched junction nucleotides: 10. The CDR3 totals 16 residues. CDR3 DNA sequence: TGTGCCAGCAGCTTGGTTGACAGGGGGTTTGGGAACACCATATATTTT. Protein: CASSLVDRGFGNTIYF.

The V call is TRBV19, the J call TRBJ2-1; 9 nucleotides agree with TRBD1. Germline CDR1 LNHDA, CDR2 SQIVND (reference sequence). The V segment lost 5 bases and the J segment 6 bases; nucleotides outside the gene matches: 11. CDR3 length: 16 residues. CDR3 sequence (DNA): TGTGCCAGTAGTGTTGGACAGGGGATAAGAAGCAATGAGCAGTTCTTC. Its protein product is CASSVGQGIRSNEQFF.

The chain uses TRBV30 and TRBJ2-7; 7 bases line up with TRBD1. Germline values: CDR1 GTSNPN, CDR2 SVGIG (reference sequence). V was pared by 5 bases and J by 4 bases, with 8 bases of the junction left unmatched. The length of the CDR3 is 13 residues. The CDR3 bases are TGTGCCTGGGCCAAGGACAGGTCTTACGAGCAGTACTTC. The encoded protein is CAWAKDRSYEQYF.

The rearrangement joins TRBV3-1 (or the pseudogene TRBV3-2) to TRBJ1-2; 8 nucleotides line up with TRBD1. Germline V gene data show CDR1 as LGHDT and CDR2 as YNNKEL (reference sequence). The CDR3 is 16 residues long. J was trimmed by 4 bases and V by 1 base; bases with no gene match: 8. For the CDR3, the DNA is TGTGCCAGCAGCCAAGGGAACAGGGGGTATGGCTATGGCTACACCTTC. Translating it yields CASSQGNRGYGYGYTF.

This clone has just one count. The gene calls are TRBV10-3 and TRBJ2-3; 7 nucleotides match TRBD2. CDR1 and CDR2 from the germline V gene are ENHRY and SYGVKD. This CDR3 has 16 amino acids. V was pared by 0 bases and J by 2 bases, with 5 bases of the junction left unmatched. The CDR3 spells CAISESGLDLTDTQYF. CDR3 DNA: TGTGCCATCAGTGAGTCCGGACTAGACCTCACAGATACGCAGTATTTT.

The chain is built from TRBV5-1 and TRBJ2-5, with D perhaps being TRBD1 or TRBD2 (7 bases each). V was cut by 4 bases and J by 0 bases, with 16 bases left in between. The CDR3 covers 16 residues. Germline V lookup: CDR1 SGHRS, CDR2 YFSETQ. In nucleotides, the CDR3 is TGCGCCAGCAGCCTGGGAGGGGGCCCGTACCAAGAGACCCAGTACTTC. Translating gives CASSLGGGPYQETQYF.

This clone was detected only a few times. The gene calls are TRBV4-2 and TRBJ2-7; D unresolved. The CDR3 is 14 amino acids. V was cut by 1 base and J by 2 bases, with 9 bases left in between. Germline-derived CDR1 and CDR2 are LGHNA and YNFKEQ. The CDR3 coding sequence is TGTGCCAGCAGCCAAGGGTCGGTTGCCTACGAGCAGTACTTC. Protein: CASSQGSVAYEQYF.

In the case of this clone: The junction and the germline gene differ at one end; a read error may be behind it. The rearrangement uses TRBV7-2 and TRBJ1-2; D ambiguous. Germline V gene sequence: CDR1 SGHTA, CDR2 FQGNSA. The CDR3 consists of 14 residues. CDR3 amino acids: CASRLGGPASGYTF. CDR3 nucleotide sequence: TGTGCCAGCAGGTTAGGTGGCCCCGCTAGTGGCTACACCTTC.